Below are 19 T cell receptor beta chains sequenced from a single sample in a study of blood T cell repertoires in COVID-19. Assay: immunoSEQ multiplex PCR; the TCRdb copy retains only in-frame clones and omits some. This sample has hundreds of thousands of clones; roughly 87% occur once, and the top ten carry roughly 2%. The sequencing sample was made of peripheral blood. The receptors here all came from a man between 18 and 35 years old with active or convalescent COVID-19.

V is TRBV5-4 and J is TRBJ1-2, with TRBD1 matching 7 bases. The CDR3 has 14 amino acids. V dropped 5 bases and J dropped 2; count of bases not matched to a gene: 6. Germline V lookup: CDR1 SGHNT, CDR2 YYREEE (reference sequence). CDR3 coding DNA: TGTGCCAGCAGTAAACCGGGACAGAACTATGGCTACACCTTC. It codes for CASSKPGQNYGYTF.

The chain carries TRBV5-8 and TRBJ1-5; possible D gene TRBD1, 6 bases. V was trimmed by 6 bases and J by 4 bases, leaving 20 bases between them. Germline V CDR1 and CDR2: SGHTS, YDEGEE. There are 16 residues in the CDR3. CDR3 in amino acids: CASIPKWGLLNQPQHF. CDR3 DNA sequence: TGTGCCAGCATCCCGAAGTGGGGGCTACTAAATCAGCCCCAGCATTTT.

The chain has TRBV19 and TRBJ2-4, with TRBD1 matching over 11 bases. The length of the CDR3 is 17 residues. Germline V gene sequence: CDR1 LNHDA, CDR2 SQIVND (reference sequence). After removal of 8 bases from V and 1 base from J, the junction contained 10 bases not matched to a gene. This CDR3 is CASGQGAVGWAKNIQYF. For the CDR3, the DNA is TGTGCCAGTGGACAGGGGGCCGTGGGCTGGGCCAAAAACATTCAGTACTTC.

The chain carries TRBV18 and TRBJ2-1; no firm D call. CDR1 is KGHSH, CDR2 LQKENI, per germline. Trimming removed 2 bases at V and 0 bases at J, with 8 bases between. The CDR3 has 15 amino acids. The CDR3 spells CASSPRARSYNEQFF. The CDR3 nucleotides are TGTGCCAGCTCACCAAGAGCCCGCTCCTACAATGAGCAGTTCTTC.

In its sample, this clone was seen once. No DNA is shown, since the ends of the CDR3 on it are uncertain; the CDR3 is the one TCRdb lists. This chain links TRBV5-6 with TRBJ2-1; TRBD1 reflects the table's D call only, with no check against the DNA. The V gene's germline CDR1 is SGHDT and CDR2 YYEEEE. The CDR3 contains 14 residues when both ends are counted. The CDR3 loop reads CASNWAGGAESGFF.

This rearrangement joins TRBV6-5 to TRBJ2-3; 9 bases are a match to TRBD2. CDR3 size: 15 residues. Germline V gives CDR1 MNHEY, CDR2 SVGAGI. After removal of 5 bases from V and 4 bases from J, the junction contained 7 bases not matched to a gene. The CDR3 DNA sequence: TGTGCCAGCAGTAGCGGGGGGACAAATCCAGATACGCAGTATTTT. This encodes CASSSGGTNPDTQYF.

Written as DNA, the CDR3 is TGTGCCAGCAGATGCTGCGACAGGGAGAAGGGACCTTTTTCACCCCTCCACTTT. Its translation is CASRCCDREKGPFSPLHF. The chain uses TRBV6-4 and TRBJ1-6; TRBD1 aligns across 7 bases. This CDR3 region has 18 residues. V shed 6 bases, J shed 9 bases, and the junction held 20 bases outside the gene matches. Germline CDR1 and CDR2: MRHNA and SNTAGT.

In its sample, this clone was seen a few times. This rearrangement joins TRBV4-1 to TRBJ2-7, with a weak D call TRBD1 (6 bases). Germline CDR1 MGHRA, CDR2 YSYEKL. This CDR3 comprises 14 residues. V dropped 4 bases and J dropped 6 bases, with 16 bases sitting between them. The CDR3 spells CASSPGQGFGEQYF. The CDR3 coding sequence is TGCGCCAGCAGCCCCGGTCAGGGGTTCGGCGAGCAGTACTTC.

This clone was counted a few times. The V gene is TRBV5-1, the J gene TRBJ1-3, with D possibly matching TRBD1 (6 bases). CDR1 and CDR2 from the germline V gene are SGHRS and YFSETQ. CDR3 length: 16 amino acids. V lost 4 bases and J lost 2, with 16 bases in between. This CDR3 reads CASSPAGGIAGNTIYF. CDR3 sequence (DNA): TGCGCCAGCAGCCCAGCGGGGGGCATAGCTGGAAACACCATATATTTT.

The chain is built from TRBV5-1 and TRBJ2-1, with TRBD1 matching 8 bases. Germline lookup yields CDR1 SGHRS and CDR2 YFSETQ. The CDR3 spans 15 residues. V lost 2 bases and J lost 7; bases outside the gene matches: 8. CDR3 loop: CASSLWQGARNEQFF. The CDR3 nucleotides are TGCGCCAGCAGCTTATGGCAGGGGGCGCGGAATGAGCAGTTCTTC.

The CDR3 loop is CASRRPRVALNTGELFF. CDR3 in DNA: TGTGCCAGCAGGCGACCCCGTGTGGCACTAAACACCGGGGAGCTGTTTTTT. V is TRBV28 and J is TRBJ2-2, with no clear D. Germline V gene data show CDR1 as MDHEN and CDR2 as SYDVKM. V lost 6 bases and J lost 2, with 19 bases in between. The CDR3 sequence is 17 residues long.

The chain recombines TRBV19 with TRBJ1-5; D gene uncertain. The CDR3 has 15 amino acids. In germline, CDR1 is LNHDA, CDR2 SQIVND (reference sequence). V lost 7 bases and J lost 0, with 13 bases in between. The CDR3: CASTLAPSSNQPQHF. The CDR3 DNA reads as TGTGCCAGTACCCTTGCCCCTAGTAGCAATCAGCCCCAGCATTTT.

V is TRBV4-2 and J is TRBJ2-2; 8 bases match TRBD2. Trimming cost V 2 bases and J 1 base; bases outside gene matches: 9. The V gene's germline CDR1 is LGHNA and CDR2 YNFKEQ. The CDR3 is 18 amino acids. The CDR3 DNA follows: TGTGCCAGCAGCCAAAGAGGGGTGAGCGGGAGGAACACCGGGGAGCTGTTTTTT. Encoded protein: CASSQRGVSGRNTGELFF.

J is TRBJ1-2 and V is TRBV5-1; 9 positions match TRBD1. CDR3 length equals 13 residues. The V segment lost 4 bases and the J segment 6 bases; nucleotides outside the gene matches: 4. The germline V gene has CDR1 SGHRS and CDR2 YFSETQ. The CDR3 spells CASSPGTGHGYTF. CDR3 bases: TGCGCCAGCAGCCCCGGGACAGGGCATGGCTACACCTTC.

J is TRBJ1-2 and V is TRBV28; tentatively, D is TRBD1 (6 bases). The V gene lost 7 bases and the J gene lost 4 bases, with 16 bases spanning the gap. The CDR3 is 14 amino acids. Germline lookup yields CDR1 MDHEN and CDR2 SYDVKM. CDR3 DNA: TGTGCCAGCAACCTGAGGGGGGGCGCCTATGGCTACACCTTC. This gives the protein CASNLRGGAYGYTF.

The V and J genes are TRBV28 and TRBJ2-7; 8 bases line up with TRBD1. This CDR3 is built from 15 residues. CDR1 MDHEN and CDR2 SYDVKM come from the germline V gene. Trimming at V came to 5 bases and at J to 1 base, leaving 7 bases not matched to a gene. The CDR3 reads CASSPDRGFSYEQYF. For the CDR3, the DNA is TGTGCCAGCAGTCCCGACAGGGGTTTTTCCTACGAGCAGTACTTC.

This chain joins TRBV6-6 and TRBJ2-1; 13 bases match TRBD2. This CDR3 is built from 17 residues. Losses at the gene ends were 5 bases for V and 0 bases for J; bases not matched to a gene: 4. CDR1 and CDR2 (germline): MNHNY, SVGAGI (reference sequence). The CDR3 coding sequence is TGTGCCAGCAGTCCGGGACTAGCGGGGATCTCCTACAATGAGCAGTTCTTC. It yields the protein CASSPGLAGISYNEQFF.

This chain links TRBV18 with TRBJ1-1, with no clear D. The length of the CDR3 is 14 residues. In germline, CDR1 is KGHSH, CDR2 LQKENI. Trimming pared 2 bases from V and 3 bases from J, leaving 10 bases between. The CDR3 DNA follows: TGTGCCAGCTCACCAATATCGGGAGACACTGAAGCTTTCTTT. Translating it yields CASSPISGDTEAFF. Variable domain in full (rest from reference TRBV18 and TRBJ1-1): NAGVMQNPRHLVRRRGQEARLRCSPMKGHSHVYWYRQLPEEGLKFMVYLQKENIIDESGMPKERFSAEFPKEGPSILRIQQVVRGDSAAYFCASSPISGDTEAFFGQGTRLTVV.

The chain joins TRBV25-1 to TRBJ2-7; TRBD1 might be the D (6 bases). The CDR3 totals 14 residues. The germline CDR1 and CDR2 sequences are MGHDK and SYGVNS. V lost 4 bases and J lost 1, with 11 bases in between. CDR3 DNA: TGTGCCAGCAGTGGGACAGTGGCATCCTACGAGCAGTACTTC. It yields the protein CASSGTVASYEQYF.